The following is a T cell receptor beta chain sequence with its context. The sample belongs to a study of T-cell reconstitution after alpha-beta-depleted transplantation in children. V dropped 0 bases and J dropped 4; count of bases not matched to a gene: 12. The CDR3 loop spans 18 amino acids. CDR1 is SGDLS, CDR2 YYNGEE, per germline. Unique molecular identifiers were used to barcode this TCRbeta library. TCRdb reprocessed the PCR reads via MiXCR and lists one record per CDR3 protein. This table holds 70,000 to 95,000 distinct CDR3 sequences, about 14% found once. This receptor was identified in a male patient aged 2-15 years who had a stem cell transplant for acute lymphoblastic leukemia, so the T cells may come from the graft donor. Specimen: PBMCs, mostly from graft donor cells, collected 180 days after TCRalphabeta/CD19-depleted stem cell transplant. The chain uses TRBV9 and TRBJ2-1; 8 positions match TRBD2. Written as DNA, the CDR3 is TGTGCCAGCAGCGTAGCGCTCGGTAGCGGGGCTTCATACAATGAGCAGTTCTTC. Protein: CASSVALGSGASYNEQFF.